This T cell receptor (beta chain) was documented in a study of T cells expressing NK-cell markers. Worth noting for this clonotype: Its antigen remains unidentified.

CDR3 length: 13 amino acids. Germline V gives CDR1 MNHNS, CDR2 SASEGT. UMI-tagged 5'RACE template switching yielded the TCR beta cDNA. TCRdb re-called the 5' RACE reads and gives one entry per CDR3 protein, without DNA. This sample contains over 150,000 distinct CDR3 sequences. The study's findings and limits: The dominant NKG2C+ clonotypes represented about 1.0-7.0% of CD8+ T cells in six or seven donors.

This receptor was taken from a man aged 18-70 years in good health. This chain joins TRBV6-1 and TRBJ2-6. Sample: blood T cells: a sorted CD56 or NKG2C T cell subset, CD4+ or CD8+ T cells, or bulk PBMC T cells (not recorded which). This CDR3 is CASKGSGANVLTF.